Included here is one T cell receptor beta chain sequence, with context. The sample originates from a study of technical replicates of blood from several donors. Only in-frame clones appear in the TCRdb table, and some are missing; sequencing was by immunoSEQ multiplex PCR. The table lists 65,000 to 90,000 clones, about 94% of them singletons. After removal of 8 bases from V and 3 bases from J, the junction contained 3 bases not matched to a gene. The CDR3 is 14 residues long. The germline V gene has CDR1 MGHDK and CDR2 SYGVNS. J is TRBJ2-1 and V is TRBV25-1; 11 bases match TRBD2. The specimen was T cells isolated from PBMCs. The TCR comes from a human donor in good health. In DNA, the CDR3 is TGTGCCAGCCGAACTAGCGGGGGCTACAATGAGCAGTTCTTC. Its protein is CASRTSGGYNEQFF.